This T cell receptor (beta chain) is drawn from a study of early T cells in non-severe SARS-CoV-2 infection. Study details: Bulk RNA taken from unsorted whole blood was sequenced, leaving chains unpaired. The study, taken as a whole, reports: VDJdb-based annotation leaned toward anti-spike CD8 responses and missed private and CD4 specificities.

Via MiXCR, TCRdb re-called the 5' RACE reads, giving one row per CDR3 protein. The sample has about 48,000 distinct CDR3 sequences; around 7.7% are singletons. Trimming took 2 bases from V and 8 from J; bases not matched to a gene: 13. The CDR3 sequence is 16 residues long. Germline V gives CDR1 MNHEY, CDR2 SVGEGT. A note on this clonotype: The antigen is undetermined.

The sequenced sample consisted of whole blood. The clonotype was recovered from an adult who was a healthcare worker with PCR-confirmed SARS-CoV-2 infection or an uninfected control (not recorded which). The V and J genes are TRBV6-2 or TRBV6-3 and TRBJ1-2; 8 positions match TRBD1. CDR3 sequence: CASSYPQIGQGGGYTF. The DNA for the CDR3 is TGTGCCAGCAGTTACCCTCAAATTGGACAGGGTGGAGGCTACACCTTC.